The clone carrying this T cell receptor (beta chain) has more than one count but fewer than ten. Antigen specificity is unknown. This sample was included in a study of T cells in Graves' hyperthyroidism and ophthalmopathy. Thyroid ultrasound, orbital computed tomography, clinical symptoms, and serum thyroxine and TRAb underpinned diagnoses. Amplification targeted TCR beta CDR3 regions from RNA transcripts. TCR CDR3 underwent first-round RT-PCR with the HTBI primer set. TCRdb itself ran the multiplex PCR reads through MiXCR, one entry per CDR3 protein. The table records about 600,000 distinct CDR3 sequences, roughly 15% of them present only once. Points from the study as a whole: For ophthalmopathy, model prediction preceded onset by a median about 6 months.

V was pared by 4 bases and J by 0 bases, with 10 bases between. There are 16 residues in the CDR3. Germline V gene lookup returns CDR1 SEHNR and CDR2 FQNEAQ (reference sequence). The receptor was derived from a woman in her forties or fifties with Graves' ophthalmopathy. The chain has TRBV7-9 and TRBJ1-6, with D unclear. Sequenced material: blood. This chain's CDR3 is CASSSTWSSYNSPLHF. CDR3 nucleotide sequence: TGTGCCAGCAGCTCCACCTGGAGCTCCTATAATTCACCCCTCCACTTT.